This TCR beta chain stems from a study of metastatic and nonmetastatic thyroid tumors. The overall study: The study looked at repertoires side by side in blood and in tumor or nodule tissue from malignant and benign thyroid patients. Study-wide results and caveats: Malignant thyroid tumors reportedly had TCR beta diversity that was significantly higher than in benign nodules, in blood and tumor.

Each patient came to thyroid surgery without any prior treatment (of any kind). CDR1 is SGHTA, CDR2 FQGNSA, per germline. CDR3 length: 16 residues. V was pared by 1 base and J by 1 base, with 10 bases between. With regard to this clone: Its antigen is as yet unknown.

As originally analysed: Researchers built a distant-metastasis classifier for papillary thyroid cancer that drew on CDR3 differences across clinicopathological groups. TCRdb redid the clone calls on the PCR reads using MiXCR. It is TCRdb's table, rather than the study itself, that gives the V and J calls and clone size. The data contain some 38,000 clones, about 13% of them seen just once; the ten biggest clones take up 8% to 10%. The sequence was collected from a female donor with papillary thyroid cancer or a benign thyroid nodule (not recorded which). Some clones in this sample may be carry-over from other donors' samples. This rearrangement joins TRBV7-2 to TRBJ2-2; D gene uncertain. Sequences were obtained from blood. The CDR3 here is CASSLVGSLNTGELFF. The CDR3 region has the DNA TGTGCCAGCAGCTTAGTAGGATCCCTGAACACCGGGGAGCTGTTTTTT.